Following are 15 T cell receptor beta chains from one sample sequenced in a study of T-cell memory formation after mild COVID-19. TCRdb re-called the 5' RACE reads through MiXCR, storing one row per CDR3 protein. The sample holds roughly 300,000 distinct CDR3 sequences; roughly 13% are singletons and the top ten take 20% to 25%. Sequencing was carried out using PBMCs or a T cell subset sorted from them (not recorded which). The receptors originated from a man aged 18 to 30 who had mild COVID-19 (a few samples of this study predate the infection). Cell type and time point are not known.

This clonotype was detected many times. The chain is built from TRBV21-1 and TRBJ2-7; the DNA was not compared with TRBD1, the D call given in the table. TRBV21-1 has pseudogene status. CDR3 length equals 16 residues. The CDR3 here is CASSKACRGSPYEQYV. DNA for the CDR3: TGTGCCAGCAGCAAAGCATGTAGGGGCTCCCCCTACGAGCAGTACGTC.

This clonotype was recorded a few times. J is TRBJ2-3 and V is TRBV20-1; 8 bases align to TRBD1. The junction had 2 bases not matched to a gene; V was cut back by 3 bases and J by 6 bases. From germline, CDR1 is DFQATT and CDR2 SNEGSKA (reference sequence). This CDR3 is built from 12 residues. The CDR3 DNA sequence: TGCAGTGCTAGCAGGGGGCGGGATACGCAGTATTTT. It codes for CSASRGRDTQYF.

This clonotype was picked up many times. This chain links TRBV6-1 with TRBJ2-1; either TRBD1 or TRBD2 may supply D (5 bases each). The CDR3 is made up of 13 amino acids. V was shortened by 3 bases and J by 5 bases, with 8 bases between the two germline ends. Germline CDR1 reads MNHNS; CDR2 reads SASEGT. CDR3 residues: CASSEGTNNEQFF. The CDR3 DNA sequence: TGTGCCAGCAGTGAGGGGACCAACAATGAGCAGTTCTTC.

This clonotype was observed many times. The rearrangement joins TRBV29-1 to TRBJ2-1; D might be TRBD1 (6 bases). V was cut by 3 bases and J by 4 bases, with 10 bases left in between. This CDR3 is built from 13 residues. The V gene's germline CDR1 is SQVTM and CDR2 ANQGSEA. CDR3 loop: CSVDRTAYNEQFF. The DNA of the CDR3 is TGCAGCGTTGACCGGACAGCATACAATGAGCAGTTCTTC.

J is TRBJ1-2 and V is TRBV5-1; D is possibly TRBD1 (5 bases). The germline V gene has CDR1 SGHRS and CDR2 YFSETQ. The V end lost 2 bases, the J end lost 4 bases, and 12 bases lay between the germline ends. The CDR3 is 14 amino acids. CDR3 sequence (DNA): TGCGCCAGCAGCTTTGCGGGTGGGGGCTATGGCTACACCTTC. It specifies CASSFAGGGYGYTF.

The rearrangement links TRBV7-9 to TRBJ1-1; the match to TRBD1 covers 9 bases. Germline V gives CDR1 SEHNR, CDR2 FQNEAQ (reference sequence). The CDR3 has 15 amino acids. After removal of 5 bases from V and 1 base from J, the junction contained 5 bases not matched to a gene. The CDR3 nucleotides are TGTGCCAGCAGCCTGGGACAGGGAACGAACACTGAAGCTTTCTTT. It is translated as CASSLGQGTNTEAFF. Together with reference TRBV7-9 and TRBJ1-1, the CDR3 gives the full variable domain: DTGVSQNPRHKITKRGQNVTFRCDPISEHNRLYWYRQTLGQGPEFLTYFQNEAQLEKSRLLSDRFSAERPKGSFSTLEIQRTEQGDSAMYLCASSLGQGTNTEAFFGQGTRLTVV.

This clonotype has at least ten counts. Here the CDR3 DNA reads TGTGCCAGCAGCTTTATAGCGGGGGGGCCGGGAGATACGCAGTATTTT. The encoded protein is CASSFIAGGPGDTQYF. The chain recombines TRBV7-3 with TRBJ2-3, with 11 bases fitting TRBD2. The ends lost 3 bases at V and 5 bases at J; junction bases unmatched: 7. The length of the CDR3 is 16 residues. Germline CDR1 and CDR2: SGHTA and FQGTGA.

The rearrangement joins TRBV6-2 or TRBV6-3 to TRBJ2-1; 12 nucleotides match TRBD2. The CDR3 covers 16 residues. Germline-derived CDR1 and CDR2 are MNHEY and SVGEGT. Unmatched junction bases numbered 6, after V lost 4 bases and J lost 5 bases. The CDR3, as DNA: TGTGCCAGCAGTTCCTTGGGACTAGCGGGTAACAATGAGCAGTTCTTC. Amino acids: CASSSLGLAGNNEQFF.

This clonotype came up many times. V usage is TRBV27 and J usage is TRBJ2-7, with D perhaps given as TRBD1 or TRBD2 (6 bases each). V shed 1 base and J shed 4 bases, with 11 bases lying between them. The CDR3 length is 14 residues. Germline CDR1 reads MNHEY; CDR2 reads SMNVEV (reference sequence). The CDR3: CASSLLPGAYEQYV. The CDR3 region has the DNA TGTGCCAGCAGTTTATTGCCGGGGGCATACGAGCAGTACGTC.

The CDR3 DNA follows: TGCGCCAGCAGCCACCGGGACCAAGGCTACGAGCAGTACGTC. Protein product: CASSHRDQGYEQYV. The chain combines TRBV4-1 with TRBJ2-7, with D possibly being TRBD1 or TRBD2 (5 bases each). This CDR3 spans 14 amino acids. V was shortened by 3 bases and J by 3 bases, with 12 bases between the two germline ends. CDR1 and CDR2 from the germline V gene are MGHRA and YSYEKL.

This clonotype was observed a handful of times. CDR3 DNA sequence: TGTGCCAGCAGGGGCCGGGGGCGCGCCTACGAGCAGTACGTC. Residues: CASRGRGRAYEQYV. The chain links TRBV6-1 to TRBJ2-7; the D gene could be TRBD1 or TRBD2 (6 bases each). V shed 6 bases and J shed 2 bases, with 14 bases lying between them. The CDR3 spans 14 residues. CDR1 is MNHNS and CDR2 is SASEGT in the germline V gene.

The rearrangement links TRBV20-1 to TRBJ2-1; D remains unclear. V was pared by 1 base and J by 9 bases, with 10 bases between. Germline V gene sequence: CDR1 DFQATT, CDR2 SNEGSKA (reference sequence). The CDR3 consists of 12 residues. The CDR3 spells CSARGPAGEQFF. CDR3 DNA: TGCAGTGCTAGAGGGCCCGCTGGTGAGCAGTTCTTC.

This clonotype was detected only a few times. This chain joins TRBV6-5 and TRBJ2-3; D remains ambiguous. The CDR3 contains 15 residues. Germline V gene sequence: CDR1 MNHEY, CDR2 SVGAGI. Deletions cut 10 bases from V and 2 bases from J, with 19 bases between. The CDR3 DNA sequence: TGTGCCACCCTTCCGGAAGGAAGCCCCACAGATACGCAGTATTTT. Protein: CATLPEGSPTDTQYF.

This clonotype has just a few counts. The chain uses TRBV6-2 or TRBV6-3 and TRBJ2-1; D is perhaps TRBD2 (6 bases). With 5 bases removed from V and 4 bases from J, the gap between germline ends came to 15 bases. Looked up from germline, CDR1 is MNHEY and CDR2 is SVGEGT. This CDR3 contains 15 residues. The CDR3 sequence is CASSPPGRGYNEQFF. The DNA of the CDR3 is TGTGCCAGCAGTCCGCCCGGACGGGGGTACAATGAGCAGTTCTTC.

This sequence joins TRBV2 and TRBJ1-4, with D possibly being TRBD1 (5 bases). Germline V gives CDR1 SNHLY, CDR2 FYNNEI. CDR3 size: 18 residues. Trimming removed 0 bases at V and 5 bases at J, with 19 bases between. The CDR3, as DNA: TGTGCCAGCAGTGAAGCGCCAGGGTTCGGGGTCGGGAATGAAAAACTGTTTTTT. Translating gives CASSEAPGFGVGNEKLFF.